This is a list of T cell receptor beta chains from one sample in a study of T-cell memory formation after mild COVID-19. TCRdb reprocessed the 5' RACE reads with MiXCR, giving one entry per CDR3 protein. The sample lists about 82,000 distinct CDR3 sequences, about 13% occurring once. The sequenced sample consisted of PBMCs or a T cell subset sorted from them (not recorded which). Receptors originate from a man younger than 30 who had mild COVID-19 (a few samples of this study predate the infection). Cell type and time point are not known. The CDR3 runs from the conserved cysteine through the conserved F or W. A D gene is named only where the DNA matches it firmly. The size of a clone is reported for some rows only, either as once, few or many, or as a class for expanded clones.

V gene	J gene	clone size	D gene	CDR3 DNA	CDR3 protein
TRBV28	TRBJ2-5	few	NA	TGTGCCAGCAGTGGCAGACTGGGGGGCTGGGAGACCCAGTACTTC	CASSGRLGGWETQYF
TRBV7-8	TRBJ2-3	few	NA	TGTGCCAGCAGAAACCAAGGGTTCCAAACAGATACGCAGTATTTT	CASRNQGFQTDTQYF
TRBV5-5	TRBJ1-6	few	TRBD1	TGTGCCAGCAGCTTGGCTGTGACAGGGATTTATAATTCACCCCTCCACTTT	CASSLAVTGIYNSPLHF
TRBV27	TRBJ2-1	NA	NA	TGTGCCAGCAGTTTAAATAACTTGAGGAATGAGCAGTTCTTC	CASSLNNLRNEQFF
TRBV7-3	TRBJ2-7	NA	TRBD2	TGTGCCAGCAGCTTAGCGGGGGGAGAGCAGTACTTC	CASSLAGGEQYF
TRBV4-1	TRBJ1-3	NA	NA	TGCGCCAGCAGCTATACCGGGGCTGCCTCTGGAAACACCATATATTTT	CASSYTGAASGNTIYF
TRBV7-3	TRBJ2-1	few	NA	TGTGCCAGCAGCTCCTGGCTAGGGAATGAGCAGTTCTTC	CASSSWLGNEQFF
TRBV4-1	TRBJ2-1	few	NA	TGCGCCAGCAGCCAACCCCCCGGACAGCGAGATGATGAGCAGTTCTTC	CASSQPPGQRDDEQFF
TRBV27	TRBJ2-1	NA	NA	TGTGCCAGCAGTTTATTCTCCTACAATGAGCAGTTCTTC	CASSLFSYNEQFF
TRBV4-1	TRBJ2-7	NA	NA	TGCGCCAGCAGACAGGGTCTAAAACCAGACTACGAGCAGTACTTC	CASRQGLKPDYEQYF
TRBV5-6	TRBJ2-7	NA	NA	TGTGCCAGCAGCTTCGGGTCCTCCTACGAGCAGTACTTC	CASSFGSSYEQYF
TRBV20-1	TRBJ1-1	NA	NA	TGCAGTGCTAGTTCCTTAGAAGCTTTCTTT	CSASSLEAFF
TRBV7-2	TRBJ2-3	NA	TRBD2	TGTGCCAGCACCGAGCGGGTAGCGGGGCTGGCAGATACGCAGTATTTT	CASTERVAGLADTQYF
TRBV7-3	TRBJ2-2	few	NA	TGTGCCAGCAGCTTAGGTCGAACCGGGGAGCTGTTTTTT	CASSLGRTGELFF
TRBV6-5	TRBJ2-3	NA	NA	TGTGCCAGCAGTTCCCTAGCTACTACGCAGTATTTT	CASSSLATTQYF
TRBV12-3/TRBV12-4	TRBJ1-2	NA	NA	TGTGCCAGCAGATTAGGGGCCTATGGCTACACCTTC	CASRLGAYGYTF
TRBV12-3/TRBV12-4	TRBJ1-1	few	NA	TGTGCCAGCAGACTCCGGGACCTGAACACTGAAGCTTTCTTT	CASRLRDLNTEAFF
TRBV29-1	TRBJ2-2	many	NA	TGCAGCGTTGTTTCGGCTACGGACACCGGGGAGCTGTTTTTT	CSVVSATDTGELFF
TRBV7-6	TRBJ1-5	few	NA	TGTGCCAGCAGCCCCCTGGGGGCAGCCTATAGCAATCAGCCCCAGCATTTT	CASSPLGAAYSNQPQHF
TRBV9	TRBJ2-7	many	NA	TGTGCCAGCAGCGAGACAGACGGCTCCTACGAGCAGTACTTC	CASSETDGSYEQYF
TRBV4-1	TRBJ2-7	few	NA	TGCGCCAGCAGCTCTCGATTACAAGGACAGTACGAGCAGTACTTC	CASSSRLQGQYEQYF
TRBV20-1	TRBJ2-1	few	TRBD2	TGCAGTGCCCGGCTAAGCGGGGGGGACAATGAGCAGTTCTTC	CSARLSGGDNEQFF
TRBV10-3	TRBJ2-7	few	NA	TGTGCCATCAGTGAGTCTCTCGGCAGGGGTTACGAGCAGTACTTC	CAISESLGRGYEQYF
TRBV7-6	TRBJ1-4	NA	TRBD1	TGTGCCAGCAGCACGGACAGGGGGACGGGAGAAAAACTGTTTTTT	CASSTDRGTGEKLFF
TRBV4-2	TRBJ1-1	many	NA	TGTGCCAGCAGACCGACAGTGAACACTGAAGCTTTCTTT	CASRPTVNTEAFF
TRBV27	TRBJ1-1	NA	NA	TGTGCCAGCAGTGCTTTGGGGTACACTGAAGCTTTCTTT	CASSALGYTEAFF
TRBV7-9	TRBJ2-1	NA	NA	TGTGCCAGCAGCCTCGACCAGGGGTGGTACAATGAGCAGTTCTTC	CASSLDQGWYNEQFF
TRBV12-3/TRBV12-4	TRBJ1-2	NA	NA	TGTGCCAGCAGCACACGGGCGTACAACGGACCTCTTGGCTACACCTTC	CASSTRAYNGPLGYTF
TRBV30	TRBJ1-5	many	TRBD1	TGTGCCTGGAGCCGCGGGACAGGGGGATATAGCAATCAGCCCCAGCATTTT	CAWSRGTGGYSNQPQHF
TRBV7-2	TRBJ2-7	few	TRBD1	TGTGCCAGCAGCTTCGGACAGGGGAGGGCCTACGAGCAGTACTTC	CASSFGQGRAYEQYF
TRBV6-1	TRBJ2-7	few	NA	TGTGCCAGCAGTCCCTGGACGGTCTCCTACGAGCAGTACTTC	CASSPWTVSYEQYF
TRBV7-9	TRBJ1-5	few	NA	TGTGCCAGCAGCTGGGAGGATAGCAATCAGCCCCAGCATTTT	CASSWEDSNQPQHF
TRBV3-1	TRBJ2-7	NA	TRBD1	TGTGCCAGCAGCCTAGGACAGGCGCGGTTCGAGCAGTACTTC	CASSLGQARFEQYF
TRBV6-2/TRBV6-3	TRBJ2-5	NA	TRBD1	TGTGCCAGCAGGACCGGACAGGGAGAGGGAGAGACCCAGTACTTC	CASRTGQGEGETQYF
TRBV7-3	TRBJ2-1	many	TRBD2	TGTGCCAGCAGCCTTGGACTAGCGGGGAACAATGAGCAGTTCTTC	CASSLGLAGNNEQFF
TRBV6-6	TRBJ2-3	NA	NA	TGTGCCAGCAGTTACTCGAGGGAGGTGGGGACAGATACGCAGTATTTT	CASSYSREVGTDTQYF
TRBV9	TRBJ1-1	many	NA	TGTGCCAGCAGCGCGGGGGGCGGAAACACTGAAGCTTTCTTT	CASSAGGGNTEAFF
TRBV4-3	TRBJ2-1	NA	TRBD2	TGCGCCAGCAGCCAAGATACTAGCGAGGGTTATGAGCAGTTCTTC	CASSQDTSEGYEQFF
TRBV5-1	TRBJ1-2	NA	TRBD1	TGCGCCAGCAGCACCCGGTCAGGGGGCGAGTCTGGCTACACCTTC	CASSTRSGGESGYTF
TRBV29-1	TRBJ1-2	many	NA	TGCAGCGTTGATATATCCGGGTTGAACTATGGCTACACCTTC	CSVDISGLNYGYTF
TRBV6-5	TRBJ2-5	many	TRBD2	TGTGCCAGCAGTCCTATCACTAGCGTAGAAGAGACCCAGTACTTC	CASSPITSVEETQYF
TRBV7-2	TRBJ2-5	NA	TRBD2	TGTGCCAGCAGCGCGGGAGTTCCCCAGTACTTC	CASSAGVPQYF
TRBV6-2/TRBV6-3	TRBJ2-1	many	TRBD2	TGTGCCAGCAGCCGGACTAGTGAGAATGAGCAGTTCTTC	CASSRTSENEQFF
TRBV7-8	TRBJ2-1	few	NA	TGTGCCAGCAGCCCATCGACAGTCTCCTACAATGAGCAGTTCTTC	CASSPSTVSYNEQFF
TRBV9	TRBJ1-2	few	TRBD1	TGTGCCAGCAGCGACACCTTGACCGGGACAGATTATGGCTACACCTTC	CASSDTLTGTDYGYTF
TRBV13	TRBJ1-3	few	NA	TGTGCCAGTCGATCCCCCGGTGGAAACACCATATATTTT	CASRSPGGNTIYF
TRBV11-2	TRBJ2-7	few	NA	TGTGCCAGCAGCTTATCGCGACAGCGGGCCTCCTACGAGCAGTACTTC	CASSLSRQRASYEQYF
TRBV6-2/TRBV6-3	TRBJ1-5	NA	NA	TGTGCCAGCAGTTACCCGGGGAGCATTCAGCCCCAGCATTTT	CASSYPGSIQPQHF
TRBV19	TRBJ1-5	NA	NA	TGTGCCAGTAGTATAGCCCCCGGTCAGCCCCAGCATTTT	CASSIAPGQPQHF
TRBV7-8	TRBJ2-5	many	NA	TGTGCCAGCAGCTTAGTCCAAGAGACCCAGTACTTC	CASSLVQETQYF
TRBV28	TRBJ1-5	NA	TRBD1	TGTGCCAGCAGTTTGACAGGGGGCGAGAACAGTCAGCCCCAGCATTTT	CASSLTGGENSQPQHF
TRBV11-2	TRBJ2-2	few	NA	TGTGCCAGCAGCCACTACGACAGAACCGGGGAGCTGTTTTTT	CASSHYDRTGELFF
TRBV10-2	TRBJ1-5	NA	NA	TGCGCCAGCAGTGAGGGTCAGCCCCAGCATTTT	CASSEGQPQHF
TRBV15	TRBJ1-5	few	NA	TGTGCCACCAGCAGAGTGGGAAATAGCAATCAGCCCCAGCATTTT	CATSRVGNSNQPQHF
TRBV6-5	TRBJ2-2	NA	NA	TGTGCCAGCAGCTTTTCAGGGGGGGCCGGGGAGCTGTTTTTT	CASSFSGGAGELFF
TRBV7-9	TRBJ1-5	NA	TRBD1	TGTGCCCTTACGACAGGGAGCAATCAGCCCCAGCATTTT	CALTTGSNQPQHF
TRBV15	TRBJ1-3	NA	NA	TGTGCCACCAGCCCCGAAGACTCTGGAAACACCATATATTTT	CATSPEDSGNTIYF
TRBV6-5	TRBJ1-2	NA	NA	TGTGCCAGCAGTTACATGGAGGGCTCTAACTATGGCTACACCTTC	CASSYMEGSNYGYTF